This TCR beta chain was captured by sequencing in a study of T cell changes during pregnancy in multiple sclerosis. The method was immunoSEQ multiplex PCR; TCRdb's version includes in-frame clones alone and lacks a portion of them. The top ten clones hold 3.5% to 4.5% of a sample with approximately 83,000 clones, roughly 93% of them seen once. The CDR3 runs to 11 residues. Sequencing used peripheral blood, obtained in the first trimester of pregnancy. The chain has TRBV21-1 and TRBJ1-2; TRBD1, the table's D call, was not compared with the DNA. TRBV21-1 is flagged as a pseudogene. The source is a female donor with multiple sclerosis, enrolled in a pregnancy study. CDR3 in DNA: TGTGCCATCCAGGGGGTTTATGGCTACACCTTC. It is translated as CAIQGVYGYTF.